What follows are 21 T cell receptor beta chains derived from one specimen sequenced in a study of cytotoxic CD8 clonotypes in ibrutinib-treated CLL. The method was immunoSEQ multiplex PCR; TCRdb's version includes in-frame clones alone and lacks a portion of them. The sample consists of about 300,000 clones, around 69% of them appearing once. The material sequenced was PBMCs, taken at disease progression, from a patient treated with ibrutinib. The receptors shown here come from a human donor with chronic lymphocytic leukemia.

V and J are TRBV11-2 and TRBJ2-1; TRBD2 matches at 14 bases. Germline CDR1 reads SGHAT; CDR2 reads FQNNGV. V was clipped by 1 base and J by 15 bases; unmatched bases: 8. The CDR3 extends over 15 amino acids. This CDR3 is CASSLVGTSGRVTFF. CDR3 sequence (DNA): TGTGCCAGCAGCTTAGTGGGGACTAGCGGGAGAGTAACGTTCTTC.

The chain carries TRBV9 and TRBJ2-3, with 12 positions matching TRBD2. Germline V gene data show CDR1 as SGDLS and CDR2 as YYNGEE. The V gene end was trimmed by 6 bases and the J gene end by 8 bases; junction bases not matched to a gene: 4. There are 13 residues in the CDR3. The CDR3 DNA is TGTGCCAGCACCCGGACTAGCGGGACTACGCAGTATTTT. This translates into CASTRTSGTTQYF. Drawing the rest from reference TRBV9 and TRBJ2-3, the complete variable domain is DSGVTQTPKHLITATGQRVTLRCSPRSGDLSVYWYQQSLDQGLQFLIQYYNGEERAKGNILERFSAQQFPDLHSELNLSSLELGDSALYFCASTRTSGTTQYFGPGTRLTVL.

V and J are TRBV10-3 and TRBJ1-2; TRBD1 matches 7 bases. The germline V gene encodes CDR1 ENHRY and CDR2 SYGVKD. V dropped 3 bases and J dropped 8; count of bases not matched to a gene: 6. This CDR3 comprises 13 residues. The CDR3 DNA follows: TGTGCCATCAGTGACGGACAGGCTAGGGGCTACACCTTC. Translation gives CAISDGQARGYTF.

J is TRBJ2-7 and V is TRBV7-6; maybe TRBD1 (6 bases). The CDR3 has 15 amino acids. The V end was cut by 3 bases, the J end by 5 bases, with 17 bases between. Germline V lookup: CDR1 SGHVS, CDR2 FNYEAQ. As DNA, the CDR3 is TGTGCCAGCAGCTTGGACAGCGACGGGCCCAACGAGCAGTACTTC. Its translation: CASSLDSDGPNEQYF. Full variable domain (remainder filled in from reference TRBV7-6 and TRBJ2-7): GAGVSQSPRYKVTKRGQDVALRCDPISGHVSLYWYRQALGQGPEFLTYFNYEAQQDKSGLPNDRFSAERPEGSISTLTIQRTEQRDSAMYRCASSLDSDGPNEQYFGPGTRLTVT.

This chain connects TRBV19 to TRBJ1-6; D uncertain. This CDR3 is built from 16 residues. Germline V gene lookup returns CDR1 LNHDA and CDR2 SQIVND (reference sequence). V was trimmed by 3 bases and J by 5 bases, leaving 14 bases between them. The CDR3 coding sequence is TGTGCCAGTAGTATTTTGGGAGGATTAAATAATTCACCCCTCCACTTT. Translating gives CASSILGGLNNSPLHF.

The chain has TRBV5-1 and TRBJ2-2; tentative D call: TRBD1 (6 bases). The CDR3 is 14 residues long. Trimming stripped 4 bases from V and 2 bases from J, with 9 bases between. Germline assignment: CDR1 SGHRS and CDR2 YFSETQ. Here the CDR3 DNA reads TGCGCCAGCAGCAAGGGGGTCAACACCGGGGAGCTGTTTTTT. Translating it yields CASSKGVNTGELFF.

The genes are TRBV7-8 and TRBJ2-7; perhaps TRBD1 as D (6 bases). The CDR3 spans 17 residues. Germline-derived CDR1 and CDR2 are SGHVS and FQNEAQ. Trimming removed 5 bases from V and 2 bases from J, with 22 bases in between. CDR3 sequence reads: CASSLNLQGGSTYEQYF. As DNA, the CDR3 is TGTGCCAGCAGCCTCAACTTACAGGGTGGGTCTACCTACGAGCAGTACTTC.

The genes are TRBV7-2 and TRBJ2-3; D call uncertain. Looked up from germline, CDR1 is SGHTA and CDR2 is FQGNSA. Trimming took off 5 bases at V and 8 bases at J, with 14 bases between the two ends. This CDR3 comprises 13 residues. CDR3 loop: CASSLNPGPTQYF. CDR3 DNA sequence: TGTGCCAGCAGCCTGAACCCGGGCCCTACGCAGTATTTT.

The chain has TRBV15 and TRBJ2-1; the D gene is possibly TRBD1 (5 bases). The V end was cut by 1 base, the J end by 2 bases, with 6 bases between. The germline V gene encodes CDR1 LNHNV and CDR2 YYDKDF (reference sequence). This CDR3 spans 14 amino acids. DNA for the CDR3: TGTGCCACCAGCAGAGGGGGCACCTACAATGAGCAGTTCTTC. It translates to CATSRGGTYNEQFF. The variable domain in full, with the rest retrieved from reference TRBV15 and TRBJ2-1, is DAMVIQNPRYQVTQFGKPVTLSCSQTLNHNVMYWYQQKSSQAPKLLFHYYDKDFNNEADTPDNFQSRRPNTSFCFLDIRSPGLGDTAMYLCATSRGGTYNEQFFGPGTRLTVL.

V usage is TRBV23-1 and J usage is TRBJ1-2; no clear D gene. TRBV23-1 has ORF status, its function being uncertain. The CDR3 sequence is 13 residues long. Trimming removed 1 base at V and 2 bases at J, with 5 bases between. CDR3 residues: CASSQYRNYGYTF. As DNA, the CDR3 is TGCGCCAGCAGTCAATACCGAAACTATGGCTACACCTTC.

J is TRBJ1-2 and V is TRBV11-2; 8 bases fit TRBD1. The CDR3 contains 14 residues. The V gene's germline CDR1 is SGHAT and CDR2 FQNNGV. The trim removed 6 bases at V and 5 bases at J, leaving 8 bases unmatched. CDR3 sequence: CASRRLRGPYGYTF. CDR3 nucleotide sequence: TGTGCCAGCAGACGTCTCAGGGGGCCTTATGGCTACACCTTC.

J is TRBJ2-3 and V is TRBV18; unclear D gene. The V end lost 4 bases, the J end lost 4 bases, and 9 bases lay between the germline ends. The length of the CDR3 is 13 residues. Germline V gene lookup returns CDR1 KGHSH and CDR2 LQKENI. The CDR3 region is CASSLGNSDTQYF. The CDR3 DNA reads TGTGCCAGCTCACTTGGAAATTCAGATACGCAGTATTTT.

The CDR3 DNA sequence: TGTGCCAGCAGTTACGTCCAAGTAGCGAGCTACAATGAGCAGTTCTTC. The encoded protein is CASSYVQVASYNEQFF. This chain links TRBV6-6 with TRBJ2-1, with a weak D call TRBD2 (5 bases). The V gene's germline CDR1 is MNHNY and CDR2 SVGAGI (reference sequence). CDR3 length: 16 amino acids. Trimming left V 2 bases short and J 3 bases short, with 14 bases between.

This clone was detected a few times. This sequence joins TRBV19 and TRBJ2-5; D possibly corresponds to TRBD1 (6 bases). V lost 5 bases and J lost 2, with 15 bases in between. The germline V gene encodes CDR1 LNHDA and CDR2 SQIVND (reference sequence). CDR3 size: 15 residues. The CDR3 nucleotides are TGTGCCAGTAGTTCGACCCGGACAGCACAAGAGACCCAGTACTTC. Residues: CASSSTRTAQETQYF.

With regard to this clone: Other DNA sequences in this sample translate to the same CDR3. The rearrangement uses TRBV5-1 and TRBJ2-3; D is possibly TRBD1 or TRBD2 (5 bases each). V lost 3 bases, J lost 2 bases, and 10 bases lay in between. Germline V gene data show CDR1 as SGHRS and CDR2 as YFSETQ. The CDR3 has 14 residues. The CDR3 loop is CASSSGTYTDTQYF. CDR3 DNA sequence: TGCGCCAGCAGCTCCGGGACCTACACAGATACGCAGTATTTT.

The V gene is TRBV2, the J gene TRBJ1-2; 7 nucleotides line up with TRBD1. The CDR3 totals 14 residues. After removal of 6 bases from V and 7 bases from J, the junction contained 11 bases not matched to a gene. The V gene's germline CDR1 is SNHLY and CDR2 FYNNEI. Written as DNA, the CDR3 is TGTGCCAGCAGGGCGGGAGACAGGGAGGGTGGCTACACCTTC. Its translation is CASRAGDREGGYTF.

DNA of the CDR3: TGTGCCAGCAGCGTAGAGGGATCCTACGAGCAGTACTTC. Protein: CASSVEGSYEQYF. The chain joins TRBV9 to TRBJ2-7; D ambiguous. The CDR3 runs 13 residues. From germline, CDR1 is SGDLS and CDR2 YYNGEE. V shed 0 bases and J shed 1 base, with 5 bases lying between them.

On this clone itself: This sample also contains other DNA sequences that code for the same CDR3. The chain employs TRBV29-1 and TRBJ1-2; D remains unclear. Germline V gene sequence: CDR1 SQVTM, CDR2 ANQGSEA. The CDR3 extends over 13 amino acids. Trimming took 2 bases from V and 4 from J, leaving 11 bases between them. CDR3 in amino acids: CSVEPGTIYGYTF. CDR3 DNA: TGCAGCGTTGAACCAGGAACAATCTATGGCTACACCTTC.

This chain links TRBV27 with TRBJ2-4; 9 positions match TRBD2. This CDR3 comprises 15 residues. The germline V gene has CDR1 MNHEY and CDR2 SMNVEV (reference sequence). After removal of 6 bases from V and 2 bases from J, the junction contained 5 bases not matched to a gene. The CDR3 spells CASRPSGITKNIQYF. The CDR3, as DNA: TGTGCCAGCAGGCCTAGCGGGATAACCAAAAACATTCAGTACTTC.

The chain is built from TRBV10-3 and TRBJ1-6; TRBD1 might be the D (5 bases). The germline V gene encodes CDR1 ENHRY and CDR2 SYGVKD. CDR3 length: 15 residues. Trimming cost V 0 bases and J 5 bases, with 8 bases left between them. The CDR3 DNA sequence: TGTGCCATCAGTGAGTCTCGGGGGAATAATTCACCCCTCCACTTT. This gives the protein CAISESRGNNSPLHF.

The rearrangement uses TRBV27 and TRBJ2-1, with 7 bases identical to TRBD2. The CDR3 totals 15 residues. The V gene's germline CDR1 is MNHEY and CDR2 SMNVEV (reference sequence). Trimming removed 5 bases from V and 6 bases from J; junction bases left unmatched: 10. As DNA, the CDR3 is TGTGCCAGCAGTCGCCAAGGACTAGGCTTCAATGAGCAGTTCTTC. Its protein product is CASSRQGLGFNEQFF.